This T cell receptor beta chain derives from a study of shared clonotypes between healthy human individuals. Study context: Per-donor plates numbered three CD4 naive, three CD4 memory, two CD8 naive and one CD8 memory.

General study findings and limits: Few donors limited the genetic and exposure-history diversity represented.

With regard to this clone: Its specificity is not known.

The CDR3 is 11 amino acids. The germline gives CDR1 MNHNY, CDR2 SVGAGI (reference sequence). The V and J ends lost 8 bases and 6 bases respectively, with 8 bases between them. Generated by immunoSEQ multiplex PCR, the TCRdb table keeps only in-frame clones and is missing some. This sample has more than 2,000,000 clones, with just over 90% found just once. Sequencing was done on a sample of naive CD4+ T cells sorted from blood. Described subset: CD45RA+ positively selected. The TCR comes from a man aged 18 to 29 in good health. The chain has TRBV6-6 and TRBJ2-1; D is unclear. CDR3 residues: CASRGVNEQFF. The CDR3 DNA follows: TGTGCCAGCCGTGGAGTCAATGAGCAGTTCTTC.